This T cell receptor (beta chain) was observed in a study of cytomegalovirus exposure and HLA in healthy donors. The donors formed part of the 120-subject validation cohort, distinct from the roughly 700-subject first cohort. The CDR3 runs 14 residues. Germline V gene data show CDR1 as MNHEY and CDR2 as SMNVEV (reference sequence). With 5 bases clipped from V and 8 bases from J, the junction kept 10 bases outside the gene matches. TCRdb's table, derived via immunoSEQ multiplex PCR, lists solely in-frame clones and lacks some. The table records 150,000 to 200,000 clones, more than 75% of them present only once.

The sequenced material came from PBMCs. This receptor was taken from a man aged 18 to 30 in good health and CMV-seronegative. V and J are TRBV27 and TRBJ1-2; 8 bases match TRBD1. The chain's CDR3 is CASSPRQGIGGYTF. For the CDR3, the DNA is TGTGCCAGCAGTCCCCGACAGGGGATCGGCGGCTACACCTTC.